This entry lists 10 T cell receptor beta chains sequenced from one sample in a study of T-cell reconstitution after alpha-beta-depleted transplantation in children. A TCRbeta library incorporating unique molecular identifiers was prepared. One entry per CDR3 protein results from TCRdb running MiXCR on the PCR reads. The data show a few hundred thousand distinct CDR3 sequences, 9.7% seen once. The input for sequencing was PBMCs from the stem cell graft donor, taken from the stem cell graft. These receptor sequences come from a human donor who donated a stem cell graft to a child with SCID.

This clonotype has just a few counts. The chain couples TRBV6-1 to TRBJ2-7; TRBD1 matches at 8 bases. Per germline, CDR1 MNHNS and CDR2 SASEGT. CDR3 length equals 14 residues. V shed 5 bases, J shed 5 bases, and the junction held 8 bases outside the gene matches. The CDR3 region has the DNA TGTGCCAGCAGTCCGCGGACAGGGATCGACGAGCAGTACTTC. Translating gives CASSPRTGIDEQYF.

The chain's CDR3 is CASSRSNPKNEKLFF. CDR3 bases: TGCGCCAGCAGCCGGTCGAACCCTAAGAATGAAAAACTGTTTTTT. The chain recombines TRBV5-1 with TRBJ1-4; D unclear. This CDR3 is 15 amino acids long. Germline V gene sequence: CDR1 SGHRS, CDR2 YFSETQ. Deletions cut 4 bases from V and 5 bases from J, with 15 bases between.

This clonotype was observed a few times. This CDR3 is CASSPDGSLRGYTF. The DNA for the CDR3 is TGTGCCAGCTCACCAGATGGGAGCTTGAGGGGCTACACCTTC. V usage is TRBV18 and J usage is TRBJ1-2; the D is unclear. Germline V gene lookup returns CDR1 KGHSH and CDR2 LQKENI. This CDR3 has 14 residues. V dropped 2 bases and J dropped 8 bases, with 15 bases sitting between them.

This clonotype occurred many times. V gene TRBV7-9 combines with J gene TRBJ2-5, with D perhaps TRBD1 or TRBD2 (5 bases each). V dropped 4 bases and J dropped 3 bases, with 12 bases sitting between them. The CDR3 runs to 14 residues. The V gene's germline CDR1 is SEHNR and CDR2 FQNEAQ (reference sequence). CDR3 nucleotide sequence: TGTGCCAGCAGCTCAGGGACGAGGAAAGAGACCCAGTACTTC. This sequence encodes CASSSGTRKETQYF.

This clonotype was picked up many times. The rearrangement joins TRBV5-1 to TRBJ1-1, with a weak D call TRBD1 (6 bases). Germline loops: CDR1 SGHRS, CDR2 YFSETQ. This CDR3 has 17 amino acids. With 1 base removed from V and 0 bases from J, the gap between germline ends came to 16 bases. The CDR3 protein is CASSLNSGGRVNTEAFF. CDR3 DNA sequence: TGCGCCAGCAGCTTGAATTCCGGGGGCAGAGTGAACACTGAAGCTTTCTTT.

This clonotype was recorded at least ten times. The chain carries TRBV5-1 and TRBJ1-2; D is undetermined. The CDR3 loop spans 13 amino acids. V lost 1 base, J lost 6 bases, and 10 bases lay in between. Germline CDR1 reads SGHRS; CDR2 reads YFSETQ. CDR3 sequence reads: CASSLSRIHGYTF. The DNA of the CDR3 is TGCGCCAGCAGCTTGAGCAGGATCCATGGCTACACCTTC.

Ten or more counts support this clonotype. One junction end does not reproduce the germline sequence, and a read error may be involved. The CDR3 nucleotides read TGCGCCAGCAGCTTATACAATGAGCAGTTCTTC. It is translated as CASSLYNEQFF. The chain links TRBV27 to TRBJ2-1; D not resolved. The CDR3 extends over 11 amino acids. CDR1 and CDR2 (germline): MNHEY, SMNVEV (reference sequence).

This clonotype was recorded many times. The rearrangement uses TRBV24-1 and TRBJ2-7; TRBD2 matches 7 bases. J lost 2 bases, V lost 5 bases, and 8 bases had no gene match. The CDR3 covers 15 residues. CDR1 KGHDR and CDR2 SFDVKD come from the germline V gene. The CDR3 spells CATSGARTRTYEQYF. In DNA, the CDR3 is TGTGCCACCAGTGGGGCTCGGACTAGAACCTACGAGCAGTACTTC.

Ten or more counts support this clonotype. The CDR3 loop reads CASSLPGTDTQYF. CDR3 coding DNA: TGCGCCAGCAGCCTTCCCGGCACAGATACGCAGTATTTT. This sequence joins TRBV5-1 and TRBJ2-3; D is uncertain. Germline V gene sequence: CDR1 SGHRS, CDR2 YFSETQ. This CDR3 region has 13 residues. The V end lost 4 bases, the J end lost 1 base, and 7 bases lay between the germline ends. The full variable domain, its missing parts supplied by reference TRBV5-1 and TRBJ2-3, is KAGVTQTPRYLIKTRGQQVTLSCSPISGHRSVSWYQQTPGQGLQFLFEYFSETQRNKGNFPGRFSGRQFSNSRSEMNVSTLELGDSALYLCASSLPGTDTQYFGPGTRLTVL.

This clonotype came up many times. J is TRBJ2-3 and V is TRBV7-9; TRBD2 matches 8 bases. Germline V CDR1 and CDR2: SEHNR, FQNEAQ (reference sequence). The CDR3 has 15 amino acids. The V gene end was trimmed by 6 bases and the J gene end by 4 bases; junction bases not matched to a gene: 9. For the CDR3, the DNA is TGTGCCAGCAGGGACGGACTAGCCGGTCCAGATACGCAGTATTTT. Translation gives CASRDGLAGPDTQYF.